One TCR beta chain is described in this entry. Its antigen is currently unknown. This entry is derived from a study of cytomegalovirus exposure and HLA in healthy donors. Germline trimming cut 2 bases from V and 7 bases from J; bases unmatched to any gene: 7. Germline CDR1 MDHEN, CDR2 SYDVKM. This CDR3 spans 14 amino acids. General study findings and limits: Later genetic work tied a missense DCLRE1C variant to beta-chain V and J trimming. Later work found that TCR association rates differed between HLA loci; DRB1 had the most and HLA-C the fewest.

In the PCR, 60 Vbeta and 13 Jbeta primers were used. The assay was immunoSEQ multiplex PCR, and TCRdb's table has in-frame clones only and misses some. The sample has 100,000 to 120,000 clones, 76% seen once. The receptor was derived from a young man in good health and CMV-seropositive. The V gene is TRBV28, the J gene TRBJ2-5; 7 bases fit TRBD1. The source material was PBMCs. The CDR3 DNA sequence: TGTGCCAGCAGTTTAAGGGACAGCCGCCGGACCCAGTACTTC. Translating gives CASSLRDSRRTQYF.